Shown below are 31 T cell receptor beta chains from a single sample sequenced in a study of radiotherapy plus CTLA-4 blockade in lung cancer. Method: immunoSEQ multiplex PCR; TCRdb's copy keeps in-frame clones and lacks some. The sample carries approximately 46,000 clones, roughly 81% recorded once. The specimen was peripheral blood, collected from a patient treated with radiotherapy plus ipilimumab. The receptors were sampled from a human donor with non-small cell lung cancer whose response to radiotherapy plus ipilimumab could not be evaluated.

The V gene is TRBV4-1, the J gene TRBJ1-5; no clear D. CDR3 length equals 15 residues. Germline V gene lookup returns CDR1 MGHRA and CDR2 YSYEKL. Trimming took 1 base from V and 3 from J, leaving 10 bases between them. CDR3: CASSQGLGNNQPQHF. CDR3 nucleotide sequence: TGCGCCAGCAGCCAAGGGCTTGGCAACAATCAGCCCCAGCATTTT.

In DNA, the CDR3 is TGTGCCAGCAGCTCGACAGGCACCAATCAGCCCCAGCATTTT. As protein: CASSSTGTNQPQHF. The chain joins TRBV5-5 to TRBJ1-5; possibly TRBD1 for D (6 bases). Trimming cost V 3 bases and J 3 bases, with 10 bases left between them. Germline V lookup: CDR1 SGHKS, CDR2 YYEKEE (reference sequence). CDR3 size: 14 residues.

The chain is built from TRBV5-1 and TRBJ1-5, with D perhaps TRBD1 (6 bases). Germline values: CDR1 SGHRS, CDR2 YFSETQ. The V end lost 2 bases, the J end lost 7 bases, and 13 bases lay between the germline ends. CDR3 length: 14 amino acids. CDR3: CASSFGGAGQPQHF. The CDR3 coding sequence is TGCGCCAGCAGCTTCGGGGGGGCTGGCCAGCCCCAGCATTTT.

V is TRBV25-1 and J is TRBJ2-3, with no clear D. CDR3 length equals 13 residues. V gave up 0 bases and J gave up 3 bases, with 4 bases separating them. Germline V CDR1 and CDR2: MGHDK, SYGVNS. CDR3 sequence: CASSEYRTDTQYF. CDR3 sequence (DNA): TGTGCCAGCAGTGAATATCGGACAGATACGCAGTATTTT.

The rearrangement joins TRBV2 to TRBJ2-1; tentatively, D is TRBD1 (5 bases). The germline V and J ends were trimmed by 10 bases and 4 bases, with 14 bases remaining between them. This CDR3 comprises 13 residues. In germline, CDR1 is SNHLY, CDR2 FYNNEI. CDR3 sequence: CAIKGSGYNEQFF. The CDR3 nucleotides are TGTGCCATCAAGGGGTCAGGGTACAATGAGCAGTTCTTC.

The chain links TRBV25-1 to TRBJ2-1, with 9 bases identical to TRBD1. The junction had 2 bases not matched to a gene; V was cut back by 8 bases and J by 6 bases. This CDR3 region has 12 residues. Germline CDR1 and CDR2: MGHDK and SYGVNS. The CDR3 DNA reads as TGTGCCAGCGGGGGACAGGGCAATGAGCAGTTCTTC. Protein product: CASGGQGNEQFF.

The J gene is TRBJ1-5, the V gene TRBV7-9, with 7 bases identical to TRBD1. There are 13 residues in the CDR3. CDR1 SEHNR and CDR2 FQNEAQ come from the germline V gene (reference sequence). J lost 7 bases, V lost 5 bases, and 5 bases had no gene match. DNA of the CDR3: TGTGCCAGCAGCGAGGCAGGGGGACAGCCCCAGCATTTT. Translation: CASSEAGGQPQHF.

This clone was detected only a few times. V usage is TRBV18 and J usage is TRBJ1-5; a weak D match, TRBD1 (6 bases). The V gene lost 6 bases and the J gene lost 3 bases, with 15 bases spanning the gap. The CDR3 runs to 15 residues. Germline CDR1 reads KGHSH; CDR2 reads LQKENI. This chain's CDR3 is CASSGALDTNQPQHF. For the CDR3, the DNA is TGTGCCAGCTCGGGGGCACTCGACACCAATCAGCCCCAGCATTTT. Looking up the rest from reference TRBV18 and TRBJ1-5 gives the full variable domain: NAGVMQNPRHLVRRRGQEARLRCSPMKGHSHVYWYRQLPEEGLKFMVYLQKENIIDESGMPKERFSAEFPKEGPSILRIQQVVRGDSAAYFCASSGALDTNQPQHFGDGTRLSIL.

This CDR3 reads CASSEHRGHEQFF. CDR3 nucleotide sequence: TGTGCCAGCAGCGAGCACAGGGGCCATGAGCAGTTCTTC. The chain has TRBV21-1 and TRBJ2-1; the listed D gene, TRBD1, was not tested against the DNA. TRBV21-1 is an annotated pseudogene. The CDR3 covers 13 residues.

The genes are TRBV27 and TRBJ1-4, with TRBD1 matching 12 bases. Germline CDR1 MNHEY, CDR2 SMNVEV (reference sequence). V shed 6 bases and J 8 bases; nucleotides not matched to a gene: 13. The CDR3 runs to 17 residues. The CDR3 region has the DNA TGTGCCAGCAGACACACCGGGACAGGGGGCTTTCAAGAAAAACTGTTTTTT. Its translation is CASRHTGTGGFQEKLFF.

This chain links TRBV4-3 with TRBJ2-7, with 7 bases that match TRBD1. The ends lost 4 bases at V and 3 bases at J; junction bases unmatched: 3. The CDR3 has 13 amino acids. The V gene's germline CDR1 is LGHNA and CDR2 YSLEER. The CDR3 DNA follows: TGCGCCAGCAGCCCAAGACAGGGCTACGAGCAGTACTTC. Protein: CASSPRQGYEQYF.

This chain links TRBV23-1 with TRBJ2-2; 9 bases map to TRBD1. TRBV23-1 is treated as an ORF (open reading frame) with a function not yet certain. This CDR3 is 17 amino acids long. V shed 0 bases and J 2 bases; nucleotides not matched to a gene: 4. CDR3 protein: CASSQSRTGVNTGELFF. In DNA, the CDR3 is TGCGCCAGCAGTCAATCCCGGACAGGGGTCAACACCGGGGAGCTGTTTTTT.

This clone was detected once. The V call is TRBV30, the J call TRBJ2-3, with no clear D. This CDR3 is built from 13 residues. V was cut by 1 base and J by 2 bases, with 7 bases left in between. Germline V gene sequence: CDR1 GTSNPN, CDR2 SVGIG (reference sequence). CDR3 bases: TGTGCCTGGAGTGGCCTATCCACAGATACGCAGTATTTT. Translation: CAWSGLSTDTQYF. Full variable domain (missing parts from reference TRBV30 and TRBJ2-3): SQTIHQWPATLVQPVGSPLSLECTVEGTSNPNLYWYRQAAGRGLQLLFYSVGIGQISSEVPQNLSASRPQDRQFILSSKKLLLSDSGFYLCAWSGLSTDTQYFGPGTRLTVL.

The V gene is TRBV5-1, the J gene TRBJ2-2; tentatively, D is TRBD1 (6 bases). The CDR3 contains 14 residues. Trimming removed 2 bases at V and 3 bases at J, with 8 bases between. Germline V gives CDR1 SGHRS, CDR2 YFSETQ. The chain's CDR3 is CASSLNRDTGELFF. The CDR3 region has the DNA TGCGCCAGCAGCTTAAACAGGGACACCGGGGAGCTGTTTTTT. The full variable domain, with the rest looked up from reference TRBV5-1 and TRBJ2-2, is KAGVTQTPRYLIKTRGQQVTLSCSPISGHRSVSWYQQTPGQGLQFLFEYFSETQRNKGNFPGRFSGRQFSNSRSEMNVSTLELGDSALYLCASSLNRDTGELFFGEGSRLTVL.

This chain uses TRBV2 with TRBJ2-5, with D possibly matching TRBD1 (6 bases). V lost 5 bases and J 5 bases, leaving 12 bases between the germline ends. CDR1 is SNHLY and CDR2 is FYNNEI in the germline V gene. This CDR3 spans 13 amino acids. The CDR3 DNA reads TGTGCCAGCAGTCCACAGGGATGGGAGACCCAGTACTTC. It translates to CASSPQGWETQYF.

The CDR3 DNA follows: TGCGCCACCAAAACCTTTTCGAGGTACAATGAGCAGTTCTTC. It codes for CATKTFSRYNEQFF. The J gene is TRBJ2-1, the V gene TRBV4-1; the D is unclear. With 10 bases removed from V and 4 bases from J, the gap between germline ends came to 17 bases. CDR1 is MGHRA, CDR2 YSYEKL, per germline. The CDR3 length is 14 residues.

This clone was seen once. V usage is TRBV5-1 and J usage is TRBJ2-1; 12 bases align to TRBD2. With 4 bases clipped from V and 7 bases from J, the junction kept 12 bases outside the gene matches. The CDR3 length is 17 residues. Germline CDR1 SGHRS, CDR2 YFSETQ. This CDR3 is CASSAGLAGAPRNEQFF. CDR3 in DNA: TGCGCCAGCAGCGCGGGACTAGCGGGCGCCCCCCGGAATGAGCAGTTCTTC.

As DNA, the CDR3 is TGTGCCAGCAGCGGCCCGGCGGACATTCAGTACTTC. It specifies CASSGPADIQYF. The J gene is TRBJ2-4, the V gene TRBV9; D remains ambiguous. Germline CDR1 and CDR2: SGDLS and YYNGEE. There are 12 residues in the CDR3. Trimming stripped 3 bases from V and 8 bases from J, with 9 bases between.

The rearrangement uses TRBV6-6 and TRBJ2-1; 13 bases align to TRBD2. The germline V gene has CDR1 MNHNY and CDR2 SVGAGI (reference sequence). The CDR3 totals 14 residues. Germline trimming cut 7 bases from V and 6 bases from J; bases unmatched to any gene: 3. In DNA form, the CDR3 reads TGTGCCAGCAAGGGGACTAGCGGGATCAATGAGCAGTTCTTC. This translates into CASKGTSGINEQFF.

The rearrangement links TRBV7-2 to TRBJ2-4; weak D call: TRBD1 (5 bases). CDR1 is SGHTA, CDR2 FQGNSA, per germline. This CDR3 region has 14 residues. Deletions cut 1 base from V and 5 bases from J, with 9 bases between. The chain's CDR3 is CASSLVQGQNIQYF. For the CDR3, the DNA is TGTGCCAGCAGCTTAGTCCAGGGCCAAAACATTCAGTACTTC.

The V gene is TRBV28, the J gene TRBJ1-2, with no clear D. There are 14 residues in the CDR3. Trimming cost V 3 bases and J 8 bases, with 16 bases left between them. Germline V CDR1 and CDR2: MDHEN, SYDVKM. CDR3 in amino acids: CASSLRGPGEGYTF. The CDR3 DNA follows: TGTGCCAGCAGTTTGAGAGGGCCCGGGGAGGGCTACACCTTC.

In its sample, this clone was seen a few times. CDR3 loop: CASRARGSNQPQHF. DNA for the CDR3: TGTGCCAGCAGGGCGCGGGGTAGCAATCAGCCCCAGCATTTT. This sequence joins TRBV27 and TRBJ1-5; D remains unclear. V was shortened by 6 bases and J by 0 bases, with 9 bases between the two germline ends. Germline values: CDR1 MNHEY, CDR2 SMNVEV (reference sequence). The CDR3 loop spans 14 amino acids.

The chain carries TRBV11-3 and TRBJ2-1, with D possibly TRBD1 on 6 matching bases. The CDR3 covers 12 residues. Germline-derived CDR1 and CDR2 are SGHNT and YENEEA. V lost 5 bases to trimming and J lost 10 bases, with 12 bases between them. CDR3 amino acids: CASSKQGGEQFF. The CDR3 DNA sequence: TGTGCCAGCAGCAAACAGGGTGGGGAGCAGTTCTTC.

The rearrangement uses TRBV9 and TRBJ1-2, with a tentative D call TRBD1 (5 bases). There are 15 residues in the CDR3. Trimming pared 0 bases from V and 0 bases from J, leaving 9 bases between. Germline values: CDR1 SGDLS, CDR2 YYNGEE. Written as DNA, the CDR3 is TGTGCCAGCAGCGTAGCGGGGGGGGCTAACTATGGCTACACCTTC. Encoded protein: CASSVAGGANYGYTF.

This chain links TRBV27 with TRBJ1-1; the D gene is possibly TRBD1 (6 bases). This CDR3 has 17 amino acids. Trimming stripped 5 bases from V and 3 bases from J, with 22 bases between. Germline lookup yields CDR1 MNHEY and CDR2 SMNVEV (reference sequence). The CDR3: CASSTVFTGRSDTEAFF. For the CDR3, the DNA is TGTGCCAGCAGTACTGTATTCACAGGGCGTAGTGACACTGAAGCTTTCTTT.

J is TRBJ2-7 and V is TRBV7-8; tentative D call: TRBD1 (6 bases). The V end was cut by 3 bases, the J end by 3 bases, with 18 bases between. The CDR3 length is 16 residues. CDR1 and CDR2 (germline): SGHVS, FQNEAQ. CDR3 loop: CASSFPPGTLSYEQYF. The CDR3 DNA is TGTGCCAGCAGCTTTCCGCCGGGGACACTAAGCTACGAGCAGTACTTC. The full variable domain, completed using reference TRBV7-8 and TRBJ2-7, is GAGVSQSPRYKVAKRGQDVALRCDPISGHVSLFWYQQALGQGPEFLTYFQNEAQLDKSGLPSDRFFAERPEGSVSTLKIQRTQQEDSAVYLCASSFPPGTLSYEQYFGPGTRLTVT.

This clone was detected once. This sequence joins TRBV7-9 and TRBJ2-2; the match to TRBD2 covers 8 bases. Germline V gives CDR1 SEHNR, CDR2 FQNEAQ (reference sequence). The CDR3 extends over 17 amino acids. V lost 5 bases, J lost 5 bases, and 13 bases stayed unmatched. In DNA form, the CDR3 reads TGTGCCAGCAGCCCCGGGGGGGGACGGACAGTTACCGGGGAGCTGTTTTTT. Its translation is CASSPGGGRTVTGELFF.

This chain uses TRBV9 with TRBJ1-3; D may be TRBD1 (6 bases). The ends were cut back, 4 bases at V and 0 bases at J, with 11 bases in the middle. CDR1 and CDR2 (germline): SGDLS, YYNGEE. The CDR3 has 15 residues. The CDR3 DNA is TGTGCCAGCAGCCCAGGACAGACCTCTGGAAACACCATATATTTT. Its protein is CASSPGQTSGNTIYF.

The chain employs TRBV7-2 and TRBJ1-1, with 7 bases aligning to TRBD1. V lost 6 bases to trimming and J lost 4 bases; unmatched junction nucleotides: 2. The germline CDR1 and CDR2 sequences are SGHTA and FQGNSA. The CDR3 has 12 amino acids. The CDR3 here is CASRTGSTEAFF. The DNA of the CDR3 is TGTGCCAGCAGGACAGGGTCCACTGAAGCTTTCTTT.

V gene TRBV28 combines with J gene TRBJ2-2; no firm D call. Per the germline V gene, CDR1 is MDHEN and CDR2 is SYDVKM. With 1 base removed from V and 5 bases from J, the gap between germline ends came to 8 bases. The CDR3 extends over 14 amino acids. The CDR3 bases are TGTGCCAGCAGTTTATTACAGAAAACCGGGGAGCTGTTTTTT. Its translation: CASSLLQKTGELFF.

The rearrangement uses TRBV5-6 and TRBJ1-2, with D unresolved. V shed 0 bases and J shed 0 bases, with 12 bases lying between them. The CDR3 is made up of 16 amino acids. The germline CDR1 and CDR2 sequences are SGHDT and YYEEEE. The CDR3 loop reads CASSLGMGPPNYGYTF. CDR3 DNA: TGTGCCAGCAGCTTGGGGATGGGCCCCCCTAACTATGGCTACACCTTC.